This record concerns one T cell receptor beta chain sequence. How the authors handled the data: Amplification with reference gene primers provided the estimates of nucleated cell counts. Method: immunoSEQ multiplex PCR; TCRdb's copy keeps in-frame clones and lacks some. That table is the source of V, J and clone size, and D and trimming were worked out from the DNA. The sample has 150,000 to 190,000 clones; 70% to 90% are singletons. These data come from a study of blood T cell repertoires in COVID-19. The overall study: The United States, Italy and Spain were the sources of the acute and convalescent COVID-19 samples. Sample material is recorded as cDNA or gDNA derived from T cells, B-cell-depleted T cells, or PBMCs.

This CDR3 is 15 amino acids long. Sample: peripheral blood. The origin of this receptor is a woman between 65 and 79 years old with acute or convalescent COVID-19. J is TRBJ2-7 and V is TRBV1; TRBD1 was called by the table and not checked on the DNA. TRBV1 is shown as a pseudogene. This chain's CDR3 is CTSSQEGPGGYEQYV. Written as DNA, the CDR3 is TGCACCAGCAGCCAAGAGGGGCCAGGGGGTTACGAGCAGTACGTC.